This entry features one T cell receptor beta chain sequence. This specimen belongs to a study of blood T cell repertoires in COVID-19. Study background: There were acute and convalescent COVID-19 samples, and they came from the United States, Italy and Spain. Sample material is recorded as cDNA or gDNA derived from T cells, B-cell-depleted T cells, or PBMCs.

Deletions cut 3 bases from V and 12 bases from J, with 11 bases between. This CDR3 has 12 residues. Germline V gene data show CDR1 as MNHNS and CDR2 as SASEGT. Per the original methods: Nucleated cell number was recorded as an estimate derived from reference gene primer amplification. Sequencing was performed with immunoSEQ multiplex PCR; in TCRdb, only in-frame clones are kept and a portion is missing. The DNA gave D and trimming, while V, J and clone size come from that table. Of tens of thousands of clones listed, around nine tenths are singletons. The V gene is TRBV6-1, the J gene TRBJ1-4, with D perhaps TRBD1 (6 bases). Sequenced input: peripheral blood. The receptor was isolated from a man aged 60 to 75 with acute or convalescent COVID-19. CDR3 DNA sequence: TGTGCCAGCAGTGAGTTAGGACAGCAACTGTTTTTT. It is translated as CASSELGQQLFF.